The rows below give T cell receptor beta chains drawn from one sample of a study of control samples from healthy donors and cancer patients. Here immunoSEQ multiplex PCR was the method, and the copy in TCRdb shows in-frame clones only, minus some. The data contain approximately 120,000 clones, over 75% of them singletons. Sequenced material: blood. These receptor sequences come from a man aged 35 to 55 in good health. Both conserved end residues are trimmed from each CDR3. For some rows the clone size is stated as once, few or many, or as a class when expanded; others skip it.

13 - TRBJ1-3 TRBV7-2 ASSLGGQGGYTIY
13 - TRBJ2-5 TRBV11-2 ASSFWGQVQETQY
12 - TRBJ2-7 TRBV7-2 ASSAMTGNHEQY
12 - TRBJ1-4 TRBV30 AWSVLVGGEKLF
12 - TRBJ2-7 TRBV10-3 AISELGGLYEQY
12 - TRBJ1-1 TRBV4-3 ASSRQQGNTEAF
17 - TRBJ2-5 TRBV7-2 ASSLVVGTSGGEMKTQY
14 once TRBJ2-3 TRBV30 AWSVLAGGRGDTQY
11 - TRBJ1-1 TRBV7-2 ASSLRPNTEAF
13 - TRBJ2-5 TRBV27 ASSLAKQGEETQY
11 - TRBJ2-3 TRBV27 ASSLSYPDTQY
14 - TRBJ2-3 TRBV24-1 ATSDLGRQGTDTQY
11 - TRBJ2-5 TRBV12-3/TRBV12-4 ASRDLVRETQY
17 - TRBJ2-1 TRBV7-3 ASSQIPRGAVSSYNEQF
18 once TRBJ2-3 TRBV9 ASSVAGGGTSGGAKVTQY
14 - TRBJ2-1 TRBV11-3 ASSLVYTGGYNEQF
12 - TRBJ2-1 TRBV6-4 ASSLDRGRNEQF
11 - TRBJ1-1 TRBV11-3 ASSDPPNTEAF
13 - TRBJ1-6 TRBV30 AWRDRGLYNSPLH
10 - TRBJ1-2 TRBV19 ATRGTVSGYT
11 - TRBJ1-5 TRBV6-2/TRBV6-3 ASSSGGNQPQH
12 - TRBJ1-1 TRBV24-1 ATRAAERNTEAF
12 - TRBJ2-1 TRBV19 ASSIAGSYNEQF